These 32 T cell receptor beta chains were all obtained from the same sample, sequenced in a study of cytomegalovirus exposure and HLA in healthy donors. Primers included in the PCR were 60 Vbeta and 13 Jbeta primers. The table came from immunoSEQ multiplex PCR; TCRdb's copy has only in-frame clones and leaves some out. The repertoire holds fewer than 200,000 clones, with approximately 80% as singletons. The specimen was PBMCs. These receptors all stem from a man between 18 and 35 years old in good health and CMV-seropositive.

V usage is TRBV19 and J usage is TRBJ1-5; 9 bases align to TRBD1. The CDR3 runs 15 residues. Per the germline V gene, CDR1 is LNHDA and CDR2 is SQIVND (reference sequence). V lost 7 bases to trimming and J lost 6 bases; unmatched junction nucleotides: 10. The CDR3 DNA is TGTGCCAGTATGAGGGGACAGGGCCTTTTTCAGCCCCAGCATTTT. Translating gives CASMRGQGLFQPQHF.

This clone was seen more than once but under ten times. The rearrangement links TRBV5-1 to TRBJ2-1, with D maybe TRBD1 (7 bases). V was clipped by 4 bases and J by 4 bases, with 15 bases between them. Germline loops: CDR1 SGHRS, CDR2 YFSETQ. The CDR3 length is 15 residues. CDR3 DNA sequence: TGCGCCAGCAGCCCGGCGGGGACAGTTTACAATGAGCAGTTCTTC. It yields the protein CASSPAGTVYNEQFF.

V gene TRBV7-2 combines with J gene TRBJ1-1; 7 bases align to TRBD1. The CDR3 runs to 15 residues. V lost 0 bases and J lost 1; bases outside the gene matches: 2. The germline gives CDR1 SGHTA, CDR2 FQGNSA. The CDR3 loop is CASSLARQGNTEAFF. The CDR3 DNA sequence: TGTGCCAGCAGCTTAGCGAGACAGGGGAACACTGAAGCTTTCTTT.

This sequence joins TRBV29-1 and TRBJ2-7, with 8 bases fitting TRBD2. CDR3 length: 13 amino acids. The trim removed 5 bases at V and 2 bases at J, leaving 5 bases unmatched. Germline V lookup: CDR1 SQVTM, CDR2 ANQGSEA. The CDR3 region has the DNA TGCAGCGTTATTCCAGCGGGAGCCTACGAGCAGTACTTC. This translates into CSVIPAGAYEQYF.

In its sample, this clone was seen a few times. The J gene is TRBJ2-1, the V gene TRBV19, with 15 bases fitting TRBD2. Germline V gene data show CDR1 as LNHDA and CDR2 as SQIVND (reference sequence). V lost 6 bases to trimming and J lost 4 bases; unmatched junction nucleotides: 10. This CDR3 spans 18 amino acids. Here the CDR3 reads CASSLIGLAGGPYNEQFF. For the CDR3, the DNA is TGTGCCAGTAGCCTCATCGGACTAGCGGGAGGGCCTTACAATGAGCAGTTCTTC.

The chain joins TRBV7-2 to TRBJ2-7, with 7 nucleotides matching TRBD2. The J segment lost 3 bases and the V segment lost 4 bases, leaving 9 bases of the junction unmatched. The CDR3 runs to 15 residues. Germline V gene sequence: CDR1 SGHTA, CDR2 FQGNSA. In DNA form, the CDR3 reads TGTGCCAGCAGCTCCACGGGGGGAAGTGGCTACGAGCAGTACTTC. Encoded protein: CASSSTGGSGYEQYF.

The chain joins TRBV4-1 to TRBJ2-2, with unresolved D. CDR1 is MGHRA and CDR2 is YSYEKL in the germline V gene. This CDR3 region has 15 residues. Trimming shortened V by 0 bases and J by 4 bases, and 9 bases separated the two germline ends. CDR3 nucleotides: TGCGCCAGCAGCCAAGATACCATCGGCACCGGGGAGCTGTTTTTT. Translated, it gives CASSQDTIGTGELFF.

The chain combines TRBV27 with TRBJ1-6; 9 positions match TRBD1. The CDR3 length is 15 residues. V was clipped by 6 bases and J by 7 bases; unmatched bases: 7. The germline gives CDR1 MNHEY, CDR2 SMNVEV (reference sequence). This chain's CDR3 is CASRTGTGNNSPLHF. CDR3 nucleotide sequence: TGTGCCAGCAGAACCGGGACAGGGAACAATTCACCCCTCCACTTT.

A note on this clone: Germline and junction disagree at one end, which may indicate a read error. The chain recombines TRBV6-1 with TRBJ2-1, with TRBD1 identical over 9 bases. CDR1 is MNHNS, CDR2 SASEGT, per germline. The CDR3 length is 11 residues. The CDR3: CASSITGGLVF. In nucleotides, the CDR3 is TGTGCCAGCAGTATAACAGGGGGCTTGGTCTTC.

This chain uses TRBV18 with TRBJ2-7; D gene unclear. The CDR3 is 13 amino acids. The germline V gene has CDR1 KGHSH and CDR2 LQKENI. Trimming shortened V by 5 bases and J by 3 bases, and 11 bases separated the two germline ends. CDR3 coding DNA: TGTGCCAGCTCATACGAAGCGTTCTACGAGCAGTACTTC. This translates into CASSYEAFYEQYF.

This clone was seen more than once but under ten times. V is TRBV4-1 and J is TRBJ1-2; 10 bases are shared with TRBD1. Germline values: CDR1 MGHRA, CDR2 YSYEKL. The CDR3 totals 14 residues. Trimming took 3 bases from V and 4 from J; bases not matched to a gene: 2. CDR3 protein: CASSQWDRGYGYTF. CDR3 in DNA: TGCGCCAGCAGCCAGTGGGACAGGGGCTATGGCTACACCTTC.

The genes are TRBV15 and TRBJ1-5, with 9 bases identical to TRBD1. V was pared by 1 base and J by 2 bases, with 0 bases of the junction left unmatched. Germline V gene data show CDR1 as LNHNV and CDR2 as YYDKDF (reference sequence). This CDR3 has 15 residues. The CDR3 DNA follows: TGTGCCACCAGCAGAGGGACAGGGGGCAATCAGCCCCAGCATTTT. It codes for CATSRGTGGNQPQHF.

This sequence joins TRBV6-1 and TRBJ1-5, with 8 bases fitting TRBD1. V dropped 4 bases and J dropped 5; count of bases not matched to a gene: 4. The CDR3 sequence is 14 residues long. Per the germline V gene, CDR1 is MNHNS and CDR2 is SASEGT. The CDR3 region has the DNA TGTGCCAGCAGTGGGGAGACAGGGGATCAGCCCCAGCATTTT. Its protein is CASSGETGDQPQHF.

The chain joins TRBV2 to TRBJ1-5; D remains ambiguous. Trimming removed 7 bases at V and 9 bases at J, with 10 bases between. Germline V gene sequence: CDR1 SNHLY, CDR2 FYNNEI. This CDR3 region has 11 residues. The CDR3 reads CASNEGGPQHF. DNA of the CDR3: TGTGCCAGCAACGAGGGAGGGCCCCAGCATTTT.

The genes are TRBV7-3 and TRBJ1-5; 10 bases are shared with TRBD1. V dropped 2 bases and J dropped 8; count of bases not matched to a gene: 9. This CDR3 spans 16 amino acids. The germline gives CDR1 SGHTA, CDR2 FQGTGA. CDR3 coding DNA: TGTGCCAGCAGCTTATCCAACGGGACAGGGGAGGAGCCCCAGCATTTT. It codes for CASSLSNGTGEEPQHF.

The CDR3 is CASSLGPGGDTEAFF. The CDR3 coding sequence is TGTGCCAGCAGCCTGGGGCCAGGTGGGGACACTGAAGCTTTCTTT. The chain employs TRBV27 and TRBJ1-1, with a possible D match to TRBD1 (5 bases). The CDR3 contains 15 residues. V was pared by 6 bases and J by 3 bases, with 17 bases between. CDR1 MNHEY and CDR2 SMNVEV come from the germline V gene (reference sequence).

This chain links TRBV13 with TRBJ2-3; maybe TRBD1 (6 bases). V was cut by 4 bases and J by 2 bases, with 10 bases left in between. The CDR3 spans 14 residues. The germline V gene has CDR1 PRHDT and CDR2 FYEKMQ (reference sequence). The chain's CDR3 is CASSYRTATDTQYF. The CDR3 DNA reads TGTGCCAGCAGCTACCGGACAGCCACAGATACGCAGTATTTT. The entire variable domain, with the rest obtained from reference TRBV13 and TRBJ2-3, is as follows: AAGVIQSPRHLIKEKRETATLKCYPIPRHDTVYWYQQGPGQDPQFLISFYEKMQSDKGSIPDRFSAQQFSDYHSELNMSSLELGDSALYFCASSYRTATDTQYFGPGTRLTVL.

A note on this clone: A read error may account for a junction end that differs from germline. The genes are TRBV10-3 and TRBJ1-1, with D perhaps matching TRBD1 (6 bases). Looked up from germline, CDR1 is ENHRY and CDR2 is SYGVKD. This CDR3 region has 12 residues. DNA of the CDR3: TGTGCCAGCAGTTACAGGGACACTGAAGCTTTCTTT. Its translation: CASSYRDTEAFF.

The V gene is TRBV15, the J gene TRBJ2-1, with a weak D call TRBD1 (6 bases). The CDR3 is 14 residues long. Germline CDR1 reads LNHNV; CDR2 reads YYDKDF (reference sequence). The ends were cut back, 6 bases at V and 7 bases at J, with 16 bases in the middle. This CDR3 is CATSGGTATNEQFF. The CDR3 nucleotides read TGTGCCACCAGTGGGGGCACGGCAACGAATGAGCAGTTCTTC.

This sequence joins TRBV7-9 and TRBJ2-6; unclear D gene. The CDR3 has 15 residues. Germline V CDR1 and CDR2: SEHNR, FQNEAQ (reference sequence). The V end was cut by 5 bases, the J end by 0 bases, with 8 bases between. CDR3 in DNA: TGTGCCAGCAGCCCTGTAAACTCTGGGGCCAACGTCCTGACTTTC. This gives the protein CASSPVNSGANVLTF.

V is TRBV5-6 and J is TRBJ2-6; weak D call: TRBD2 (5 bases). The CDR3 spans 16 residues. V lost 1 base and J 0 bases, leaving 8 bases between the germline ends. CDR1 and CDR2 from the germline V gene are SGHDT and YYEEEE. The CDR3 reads CASSLTGDSGANVLTF. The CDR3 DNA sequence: TGTGCCAGCAGCTTGACCGGGGACTCTGGGGCCAACGTCCTGACTTTC.

The CDR3 region is CASSNLGLAGGNEQFF. The CDR3 DNA sequence: TGTGCCAGCAGTAATCTGGGACTAGCGGGAGGGAATGAGCAGTTCTTC. The genes are TRBV27 and TRBJ2-1; 16 positions agree with TRBD2. CDR1 is MNHEY and CDR2 is SMNVEV in the germline V gene (reference sequence). The CDR3 covers 16 residues. Losses at the gene ends were 5 bases for V and 7 bases for J; bases not matched to a gene: 5.

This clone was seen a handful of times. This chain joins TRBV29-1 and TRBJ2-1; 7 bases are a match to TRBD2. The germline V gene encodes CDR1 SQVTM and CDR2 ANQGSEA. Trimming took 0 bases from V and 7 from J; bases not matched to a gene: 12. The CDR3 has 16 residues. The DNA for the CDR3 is TGCAGCGTTGAAGATCTAGTAATAGGGAGGGTTAATGAGCAGTTCTTC. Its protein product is CSVEDLVIGRVNEQFF.

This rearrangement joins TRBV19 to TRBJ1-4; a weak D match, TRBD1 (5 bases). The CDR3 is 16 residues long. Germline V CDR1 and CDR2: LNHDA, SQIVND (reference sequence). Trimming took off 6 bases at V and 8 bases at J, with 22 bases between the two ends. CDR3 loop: CASSPGPRGLNEKLFF. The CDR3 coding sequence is TGTGCCAGTAGCCCGGGGCCCCGGGGACTGAACGAAAAACTGTTTTTT.

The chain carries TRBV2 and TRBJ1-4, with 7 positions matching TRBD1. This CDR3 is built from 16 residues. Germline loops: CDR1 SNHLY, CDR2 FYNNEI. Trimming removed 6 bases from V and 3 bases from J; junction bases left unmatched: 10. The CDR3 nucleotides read TGTGCCAGCAGAAAGGGACAGTCGAGCGCTAATGAAAAACTGTTTTTT. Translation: CASRKGQSSANEKLFF.

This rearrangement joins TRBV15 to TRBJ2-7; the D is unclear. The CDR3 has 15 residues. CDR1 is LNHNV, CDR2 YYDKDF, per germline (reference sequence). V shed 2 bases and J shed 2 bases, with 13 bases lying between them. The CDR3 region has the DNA TGTGCCACCAGCAGACTAAACATAGGAGCCTACGAGCAGTACTTC. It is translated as CATSRLNIGAYEQYF. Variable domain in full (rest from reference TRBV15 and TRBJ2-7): DAMVIQNPRYQVTQFGKPVTLSCSQTLNHNVMYWYQQKSSQAPKLLFHYYDKDFNNEADTPDNFQSRRPNTSFCFLDIRSPGLGDTAMYLCATSRLNIGAYEQYFGPGTRLTVT.

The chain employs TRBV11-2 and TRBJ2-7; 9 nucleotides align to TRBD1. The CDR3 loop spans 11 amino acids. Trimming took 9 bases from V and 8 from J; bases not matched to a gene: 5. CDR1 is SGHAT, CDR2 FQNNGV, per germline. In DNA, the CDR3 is TGTGCCAGTAGGACAGGGGCGCAGCAGTACTTC. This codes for CASRTGAQQYF.

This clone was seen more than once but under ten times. DNA of the CDR3: TGCGCCAGCAGTGATTCCAGGGTGGTCGGCTACGAGCAGTACTTC. Translating it yields CASSDSRVVGYEQYF. This sequence joins TRBV10-1 and TRBJ2-7; TRBD1 might be the D (5 bases). The CDR3 is made up of 15 amino acids. The V end was cut by 3 bases, the J end by 3 bases, with 15 bases between. Germline CDR1 is WNHNN and CDR2 is SYGVQD (reference sequence).

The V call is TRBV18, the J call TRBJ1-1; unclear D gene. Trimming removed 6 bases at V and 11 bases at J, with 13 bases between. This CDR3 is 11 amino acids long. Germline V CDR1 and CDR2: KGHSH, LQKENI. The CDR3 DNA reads TGTGCCAGCTCCCCAACCCCGGGGGCTTTCTTT. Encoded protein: CASSPTPGAFF.

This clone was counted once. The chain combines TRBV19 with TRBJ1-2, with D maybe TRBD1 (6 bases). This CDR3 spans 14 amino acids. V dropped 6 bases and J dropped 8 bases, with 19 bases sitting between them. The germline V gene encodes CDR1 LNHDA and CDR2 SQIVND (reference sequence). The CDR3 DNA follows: TGTGCCAGTAGATCAGGGGATATGGTTCGCGGCTACACCTTC. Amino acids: CASRSGDMVRGYTF.

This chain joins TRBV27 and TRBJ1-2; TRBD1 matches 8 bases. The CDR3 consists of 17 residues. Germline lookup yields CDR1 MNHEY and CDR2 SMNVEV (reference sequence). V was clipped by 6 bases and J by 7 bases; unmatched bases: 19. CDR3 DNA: TGTGCCAGCAGCCCCGGACAGGGCCATCTGGGGTACCGTGGCTACACCTTC. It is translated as CASSPGQGHLGYRGYTF.

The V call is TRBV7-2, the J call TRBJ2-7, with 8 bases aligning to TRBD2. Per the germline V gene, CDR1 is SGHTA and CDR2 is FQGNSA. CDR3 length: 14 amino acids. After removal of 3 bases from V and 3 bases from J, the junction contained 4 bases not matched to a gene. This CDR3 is CASSFERGFYEQYF. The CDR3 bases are TGTGCCAGCAGCTTTGAGCGGGGGTTCTACGAGCAGTACTTC.